A selection of T cell receptor beta chains follows, all from one sample in a study of T cells in Graves' hyperthyroidism and ophthalmopathy. TCRdb re-called the multiplex PCR reads through MiXCR, storing one row per CDR3 protein. The sample has around 600,000 distinct CDR3 sequences; 40% to 55% are singletons. Input material: peripheral blood or thyroid tissue (not recorded which). The receptors were gathered from an adult man with Graves' disease, either hyperthyroidism or ophthalmopathy (not recorded which). Each CDR3 is given with its conserved first and last residue. The D gene is left open where the match is weak. The size of a clone is reported for some rows only, either as once, few or many, or as a class for expanded clones.

clone size: .
D gene: .
J gene: TRBJ2-3
CDR3 length: 13
V gene: TRBV20-1
CDR3 protein: CSARGEASDTQYF
CDR3 DNA: TGCAGTGCTAGAGGGGAAGCGAGTGATACGCAGTATTTT

clone size: .
D gene: .
J gene: TRBJ1-1
CDR3 length: 15
V gene: TRBV19
CDR3 protein: CASSLRMMGDTEAFF
CDR3 DNA: TGTGCCAGTAGTCTCCGGATGATGGGGGACACTGAAGCTTTCTTT

clone size: many
D gene: .
J gene: TRBJ1-4
CDR3 length: 14
V gene: TRBV25-1
CDR3 protein: CASSEGGHNEKLFF
CDR3 DNA: TGTGCCAGCAGTGAGGGGGGCCATAATGAAAAACTGTTTTTT

clone size: .
D gene: .
J gene: TRBJ1-1
CDR3 length: 11
V gene: TRBV20-1
CDR3 protein: CSASTNTEAFF
CDR3 DNA: TGCAGTGCCTCGACGAACACTGAAGCTTTCTTT

clone size: .
D gene: .
J gene: TRBJ1-2
CDR3 length: 11
V gene: TRBV2
CDR3 protein: CAGGGGYGYTF
CDR3 DNA: TGTGCAGGGGGGGGGGGCTATGGCTACACCTTC

clone size: .
D gene: .
J gene: TRBJ1-2
CDR3 length: 16
V gene: TRBV9
CDR3 protein: CASSVNRDREPHGYTF
CDR3 DNA: TGTGCCAGCAGCGTGAACCGGGACCGCGAACCCCATGGCTACACCTTC

clone size: .
D gene: .
J gene: TRBJ1-2
CDR3 length: 14
V gene: TRBV12-3/TRBV12-4
CDR3 protein: CASRASGLTYGYTF
CDR3 DNA: TGTGCCAGCAGGGCCTCGGGACTGACCTATGGCTACACCTTC

clone size: .
D gene: .
J gene: TRBJ1-5
CDR3 length: 15
V gene: TRBV20-1
CDR3 protein: CSASGVGGTNQPQHF
CDR3 DNA: TGCAGTGCTTCGGGGGTGGGGGGCACTAATCAGCCCCAGCATTTT

clone size: many
D gene: TRBD1
J gene: TRBJ1-1
CDR3 length: 16
V gene: TRBV20-1
CDR3 protein: CSASPIDRVGDTEAFF
CDR3 DNA: TGCAGTGCTAGCCCTATTGACAGGGTAGGGGACACTGAAGCTTTCTTT

clone size: .
D gene: .
J gene: TRBJ1-1
CDR3 length: 12
V gene: TRBV7-6
CDR3 protein: CASGQGITEAFF
CDR3 DNA: TGTGCCAGCGGGCAGGGGATCACTGAAGCTTTCTTT

clone size: .
D gene: .
J gene: TRBJ1-1
CDR3 length: 14
V gene: TRBV10-3
CDR3 protein: CAISEDSTTDEAFF
CDR3 DNA: TGTGCCATCAGTGAGGACAGCACGACAGATGAAGCTTTCTTT

clone size: many
D gene: TRBD1
J gene: TRBJ1-1
CDR3 length: 14
V gene: TRBV20-1
CDR3 protein: CSATTTDRVAEAFF
CDR3 DNA: TGCAGTGCTACTACCACGGACAGGGTGGCTGAAGCTTTCTTT

clone size: many
D gene: .
J gene: TRBJ1-1
CDR3 length: 14
V gene: TRBV7-9
CDR3 protein: CASSRTESNTEAFF
CDR3 DNA: TGTGCCAGCAGCCGGACAGAATCAAACACTGAAGCTTTCTTT

clone size: .
D gene: .
J gene: TRBJ1-6
CDR3 length: 15
V gene: TRBV9
CDR3 protein: CASSVESGRDSPLHF
CDR3 DNA: TGTGCCAGCAGCGTAGAGTCAGGGAGGGATTCACCCCTCCACTTT

clone size: .
D gene: .
J gene: TRBJ1-6
CDR3 length: 15
V gene: TRBV7-2
CDR3 protein: CASSLSWGYNSPLHF
CDR3 DNA: TGTGCCAGCAGCTTATCTTGGGGGTATAATTCACCCCTCCACTTT

clone size: .
D gene: .
J gene: TRBJ2-7
CDR3 length: 15
V gene: TRBV7-2
CDR3 protein: CASSSEGHRTYEQYF
CDR3 DNA: TGTGCCAGCAGCTCAGAGGGACACCGAACCTACGAGCAGTACTTC

clone size: once
D gene: .
J gene: TRBJ1-6
CDR3 length: 14
V gene: TRBV2
CDR3 protein: CASSKDRQYSPLHF
CDR3 DNA: TGTGCCAGCAGTAAGGACAGACAGTATTCACCCCTCCACTTT

clone size: .
D gene: TRBD1
J gene: TRBJ1-5
CDR3 length: 17
V gene: TRBV6-1
CDR3 protein: CASRAQTGGLPHQPQHF
CDR3 DNA: TGTGCCAGCAGGGCACAGACAGGGGGCTTACCCCATCAGCCCCAGCATTTT

clone size: few
D gene: .
J gene: TRBJ1-2
CDR3 length: 13
V gene: TRBV19
CDR3 protein: CASSILGRDGYTF
CDR3 DNA: TGTGCCAGTAGTATTCTGGGGCGTGATGGCTACACCTTC

clone size: .
D gene: .
J gene: TRBJ1-1
CDR3 length: 12
V gene: TRBV2
CDR3 protein: CASSEEAPEAFF
CDR3 DNA: TGTGCCAGCAGTGAAGAAGCCCCTGAAGCTTTCTTT

clone size: .
D gene: TRBD2
J gene: TRBJ2-5
CDR3 length: 15
V gene: TRBV20-1
CDR3 protein: CSARDRLAGVKTQYF
CDR3 DNA: TGCAGTGCTAGAGATCGGCTAGCGGGAGTGAAGACCCAGTACTTC

clone size: .
D gene: TRBD1
J gene: TRBJ1-2
CDR3 length: 17
V gene: TRBV20-1
CDR3 protein: CSARDIATGGRNYGYTF
CDR3 DNA: TGCAGTGCTAGGGACATAGCAACAGGGGGTAGAAACTATGGCTACACCTTC

clone size: .
D gene: .
J gene: TRBJ1-2
CDR3 length: 12
V gene: TRBV29-1
CDR3 protein: CSVEPGSYGYTF
CDR3 DNA: TGCAGCGTTGAACCGGGGTCTTATGGCTACACCTTC

clone size: .
D gene: .
J gene: TRBJ1-1
CDR3 length: 13
V gene: TRBV11-3
CDR3 protein: CASSRSGDPEAFF
CDR3 DNA: TGTGCCAGCAGCCGCTCCGGTGACCCTGAAGCTTTCTTT

clone size: .
D gene: TRBD1
J gene: TRBJ1-1
CDR3 length: 14
V gene: TRBV5-1
CDR3 protein: CASSFARGDTEAFF
CDR3 DNA: TGCGCCAGCAGCTTTGCCAGGGGGGACACTGAAGCTTTCTTT

clone size: .
D gene: TRBD2
J gene: TRBJ2-5
CDR3 length: 14
V gene: TRBV20-1
CDR3 protein: CSATSGRAWETQYF
CDR3 DNA: TGCAGTGCTACTAGCGGGAGGGCCTGGGAGACCCAGTACTTC

clone size: few
D gene: TRBD1
J gene: TRBJ2-7
CDR3 length: 17
V gene: TRBV7-9
CDR3 protein: CASSPPPGTGGFYEQYF
CDR3 DNA: TGTGCCAGCAGCCCCCCTCCCGGGACAGGGGGTTTCTACGAGCAGTACTTC

clone size: many
D gene: .
J gene: TRBJ1-1
CDR3 length: 15
V gene: TRBV15
CDR3 protein: CATRGGRLRDTEAFF
CDR3 DNA: TGTGCCACCAGAGGAGGAAGGCTCAGAGACACTGAAGCTTTCTTT

clone size: few
D gene: .
J gene: TRBJ1-1
CDR3 length: 14
V gene: TRBV2
CDR3 protein: CASSYDTKNTEAFF
CDR3 DNA: TGTGCCAGCAGTTATGACACTAAGAACACTGAAGCTTTCTTT

clone size: .
D gene: .
J gene: TRBJ1-2
CDR3 length: 13
V gene: TRBV4-2
CDR3 protein: CASSQTPGNTEAF
CDR3 DNA: TGTGCCAGCAGCCAAACCCCGGGTAACACTGAAGCTTTC

clone size: .
D gene: .
J gene: TRBJ1-4
CDR3 length: 15
V gene: TRBV11-2
CDR3 protein: CASSLAPGRGEKLFF
CDR3 DNA: TGTGCCAGCAGCTTGGCCCCCGGGAGGGGAGAAAAACTGTTTTTT

clone size: .
D gene: .
J gene: TRBJ1-5
CDR3 length: 15
V gene: TRBV12-3/TRBV12-4
CDR3 protein: CASRSSTGSGQPQHF
CDR3 DNA: TGTGCCAGCAGATCATCTACAGGGTCTGGTCAGCCCCAGCATTTT

clone size: .
D gene: .
J gene: TRBJ1-1
CDR3 length: 14
V gene: TRBV2
CDR3 protein: CASSPPHRVTEAFF
CDR3 DNA: TGTGCCAGCAGCCCCCCACACAGGGTCACTGAAGCTTTCTTT

clone size: .
D gene: TRBD2
J gene: TRBJ2-5
CDR3 length: 16
V gene: TRBV2
CDR3 protein: CASSEAGLAGSETQYF
CDR3 DNA: TGTGCCAGCAGTGAAGCGGGACTAGCGGGAAGTGAGACCCAGTACTTC

clone size: .
D gene: TRBD1
J gene: TRBJ1-2
CDR3 length: 13
V gene: TRBV10-3
CDR3 protein: CAINGQGGDGYTF
CDR3 DNA: TGTGCCATCAATGGACAGGGGGGGGATGGCTACACCTTC

clone size: .
D gene: .
J gene: TRBJ1-5
CDR3 length: 16
V gene: TRBV5-6
CDR3 protein: CANSLAEWGSNQPQHF
CDR3 DNA: TGTGCCAACAGCTTGGCCGAGTGGGGTAGCAATCAGCCCCAGCATTTT